This record looks at one T cell receptor (beta chain) sequence and its context. Its antigen remains unidentified. One base away there is no much larger clone; base qualities are not given. The data originate from a study of blood T cell repertoires in COVID-19 (dated by TCRdb to 2019 to 2021). Regarding the complete study: Collaborator samples came from the United States, Italy and Spain and covered acute and convalescent phases of COVID-19. The samples were drawn from the first 160 participants of the ongoing ImmuneRACE study and from about 1,200 subjects provided by 6 global collaborators. The prospective study material was composed of cDNA or gDNA derived from T cells, B-cell-depleted T cells, or PBMCs. Where available, HLA class I and class II types were taken from metadata supplied by the sample provider and were not determined by assay-based typing. The repertoires were released in a freely available public database intended as a resource for research on the immune response to SARS-CoV-2. Nearly every sample came with metadata listing a de-identified subject ID, COVID-19 status, age in years and sex. Subjects who had been exposed to COVID-19, were actively infected with it, or had recovered from it provided the deeply sampled blood TCRbeta repertoires that made up the dataset.

The immunoSEQ Assay, a bias-controlled multiplex PCR, was used to amplify TCRbeta CDR3 regions from genomic DNA. The paper's processing steps were these. Within the assay, amplification of reference gene primers was used to estimate how many nucleated cells each sample contained. To quantify the absolute abundance of each unique TCRbeta CDR3 rearrangement, sequence reads were collapsed and filtered. For each sample, productive Simpson clonality was calculated as the square root of Simpson's diversity index across productive rearrangements. In TCRdb, the immuneACCESS table is reduced to in-frame sequences with V and J assigned. These tables do not hold every clone; where another copy was compared, an unresolved V gene accounts for under half, and the others remain unexplained. V, J and clone size are those of that table, while D and trimming were read from the DNA. The sample table lists some 81,000 clones, about 90% of them with a count of one. The ten largest account for 0.8% to 1.3% of the sample.

CDR1 and CDR2 (SEHNR, FQNEAQ) derive from the germline V gene (reference sequence). The CDR3 numbers 17 residues from cysteine through phenylalanine. Only the CDR3 part of the read is kept: 51 bases, read in frame from the first base. The junction shows trimming of 5 bases on V and 3 bases on J, and the gene matches do not reach 16 bases of it. Whole blood was collected in K2EDTA tubes by collaborating institutions according to the institutions' own protocols. For TCRbeta analysis, collaborators shipped samples as frozen whole blood, isolated PBMCs, or DNA extracted from either of those sample types. Study-wide conclusions, independent of this receptor: The amount of clinical and demographic metadata varied by source and participant and was provided uncurated.

The TCR sequence derives from a woman between 50 and 59 years old in a cohort sampled during active COVID-19. Specimen: peripheral blood. The rearrangement combines TRBV7-9 with TRBJ2-7; TRBD2 fits 7 bases in the junction. In nucleotide form, the sequence is TGTGCCAGCAGCCAACCTCGTCTCCTAGCGGAGGACTACGAGCAGTACTTC. Its protein is CASSQPRLLAEDYEQYF.